Listed below are T cell receptor beta chains from one sample, sequenced in a study of blood T cell repertoires in COVID-19. Method: immunoSEQ multiplex PCR; TCRdb's copy keeps in-frame clones and lacks some. Among approximately 140,000 clones listed, 80% to 85% were seen once. The sample comprised peripheral blood. These receptors all stem from a man in his fifties or sixties with acute or convalescent COVID-19. Each CDR3 is given without its conserved first and last residue. Part of the rows lack a size; the others show once, few, many or a class for expanded clones.

cdr3_aa,clone_size,v_call,j_call
ASSLTGQGKGYT,NA,TRBV5-1,TRBJ1-2
ASSLFGDVGSTDTQY,NA,TRBV27,TRBJ2-3
ASSWQSNTEAF,once,TRBV4-1,TRBJ1-1
ASSLRDPGKHEKLF,few,TRBV19,TRBJ1-4
ASSQLAGSTDTQY,NA,TRBV3-1/TRBV3-2,TRBJ2-3
ASSEAGQDGYT,NA,TRBV25-1,TRBJ1-2
ASSSERGGPYEQY,NA,TRBV6-5,TRBJ2-7
ASSQDSETGGPMGQY,few,TRBV4-2,TRBJ2-3
ASSVAERGGPNEQF,NA,TRBV9,TRBJ2-1
ASSPQLQGSFPPGELF,NA,TRBV7-3,TRBJ2-2
ASSEGQDNQPQH,NA,TRBV6-1,TRBJ1-5